These 18 T cell receptor beta chains originate from one sample sequenced in a study of blood T cell repertoires in COVID-19. Using immunoSEQ multiplex PCR, the repertoire was profiled, and TCRdb retains in-frame clones only, with some absent. The sample records 150,000 to 200,000 clones, 76% being singletons. Sequencing was performed on PBMCs or T cells enriched from blood (not recorded which). The receptors stem from a woman aged 50 to 60 with acute COVID-19.

This rearrangement joins TRBV10-1 to TRBJ2-2; 7 bases map to TRBD1. Germline-derived CDR1 and CDR2 are WNHNN and SYGVQD (reference sequence). CDR3 size: 15 residues. Unmatched junction bases numbered 11, after V lost 8 bases and J lost 5 bases. CDR3 DNA sequence: TGCGCCAGCCGTAGGTCAACAGGGGAGACCGGGGAGCTGTTTTTT. Amino acids: CASRRSTGETGELFF.

The chain recombines TRBV9 with TRBJ1-4; 7 bases align to TRBD1. CDR3 length: 13 residues. The V and J ends lost 9 bases and 8 bases, in that order; junction bases with no gene match: 10. Germline loops: CDR1 SGDLS, CDR2 YYNGEE. The CDR3 is CANPDRAKEKLFF. CDR3 DNA sequence: TGTGCCAACCCAGACAGGGCAAAGGAAAAACTGTTTTTT.

The rearrangement uses TRBV27 and TRBJ1-5; TRBD1 matches at 12 bases. Trimming at V came to 6 bases and at J to 2 bases, leaving 5 bases not matched to a gene. This CDR3 contains 16 residues. From germline, CDR1 is MNHEY and CDR2 SMNVEV (reference sequence). The CDR3 region is CASSRDRGRGNQPQHF. In DNA form, the CDR3 reads TGTGCCAGCAGCCGGGACAGGGGGCGAGGCAATCAGCCCCAGCATTTT.

The V gene is TRBV6-2 or TRBV6-3, the J gene TRBJ2-7; TRBD2 matches 7 bases. The germline V gene encodes CDR1 MNHEY and CDR2 SVGEGT. The CDR3 totals 14 residues. J gave up 2 bases and V 5 bases, and 6 bases lay outside the gene matches. The CDR3 loop reads CASSKRDYPYEQYV. The CDR3, as DNA: TGTGCCAGCAGTAAAAGGGACTACCCCTACGAGCAGTACGTC.

This clone is a singleton in its sample. The chain joins TRBV7-8 to TRBJ1-1, with 7 bases lining up with TRBD1. The CDR3 loop spans 14 amino acids. Germline V gene lookup returns CDR1 SGHVS and CDR2 FQNEAQ. V dropped 3 bases and J dropped 1; count of bases not matched to a gene: 2. The CDR3 sequence is CASSFGTANTEAFF. The CDR3 DNA reads as TGTGCCAGCAGCTTCGGGACAGCGAACACTGAAGCTTTCTTT.

This clone was observed many times. At the DNA level, this CDR3 is encoded by other sequences in the same sample as well. V usage is TRBV5-1 and J usage is TRBJ1-3; D possibly corresponds to TRBD1 (5 bases). With 6 bases removed from V and 1 base from J, the gap between germline ends came to 11 bases. The CDR3 contains 14 residues. Germline CDR1 and CDR2: SGHRS and YFSETQ. CDR3 in amino acids: CASTPAGSGNTIYF. The CDR3 DNA reads TGCGCCAGCACCCCGGCAGGGTCTGGAAACACCATATATTTT.

This clone was counted ten times or more. The V call is TRBV4-2, the J call TRBJ2-2, with D possibly being TRBD1 (6 bases). The germline gives CDR1 LGHNA, CDR2 YNFKEQ. Trimming left V 1 base short and J 5 bases short, with 8 bases between. This CDR3 spans 14 amino acids. CDR3 sequence: CASSQAGETGELFF. CDR3 DNA sequence: TGTGCCAGCAGCCAAGCAGGGGAAACCGGGGAGCTGTTTTTT.

The chain combines TRBV30 with TRBJ2-5; TRBD2 might be the D (6 bases). Trimming shortened V by 0 bases and J by 5 bases, and 10 bases separated the two germline ends. The germline gives CDR1 GTSNPN, CDR2 SVGIG (reference sequence). This CDR3 is 13 amino acids long. CDR3 region: CAWSVTGRETQYF. CDR3 bases: TGTGCCTGGAGTGTAACTGGGAGGGAGACCCAGTACTTC.

The V call is TRBV6-4, the J call TRBJ1-4; TRBD1 aligns across 7 bases. The V gene's germline CDR1 is MRHNA and CDR2 SNTAGT. V gave up 6 bases and J gave up 0 bases; unmatched junction bases: 13. This CDR3 is 18 amino acids long. The CDR3 sequence: CASRNDDREDTTNEKLFF. CDR3 coding DNA: TGTGCCAGCAGAAACGATGACAGGGAGGATACAACTAATGAAAAACTGTTTTTT.

This clone was recorded at least ten times. V and J are TRBV10-1 and TRBJ2-2; 13 nucleotides align to TRBD2. The CDR3 extends over 16 amino acids. Unmatched junction bases numbered 3, after V lost 2 bases and J lost 6 bases. The germline gives CDR1 WNHNN, CDR2 SYGVQD (reference sequence). As DNA, the CDR3 is TGCGCCAGCAGTGAGACAGGACTAGCGGGGGCCGGGGAGCTGTTTTTT. It specifies CASSETGLAGAGELFF.

This chain links TRBV29-1 with TRBJ2-6, with 9 bases fitting TRBD1. This CDR3 has 15 residues. CDR1 is SQVTM, CDR2 ANQGSEA, per germline. J was trimmed by 2 bases and V by 6 bases; bases with no gene match: 5. The CDR3, as DNA: TGCAGCGTGGGGGGACAGGGCCCTGGGGCCAACGTCCTGACTTTC. This gives the protein CSVGGQGPGANVLTF.

V gene TRBV12-3 or TRBV12-4 combines with J gene TRBJ2-5; D is uncertain. V was pared by 2 bases and J by 2 bases, with 6 bases between. This CDR3 spans 13 amino acids. This chain's CDR3 is CASSLPGQETQYF. Written as DNA, the CDR3 is TGTGCCAGCAGTTTACCCGGGCAAGAGACCCAGTACTTC.

V usage is TRBV5-1 and J usage is TRBJ2-1; 7 bases are shared with TRBD2. CDR1 SGHRS and CDR2 YFSETQ come from the germline V gene. V lost 4 bases to trimming and J lost 7 bases; unmatched junction nucleotides: 8. This CDR3 region has 14 residues. CDR3 protein: CASSPGGEENEQFF. The CDR3 DNA follows: TGCGCCAGCAGCCCGGGGGGTGAAGAGAATGAGCAGTTCTTC. The variable domain in full, with the rest retrieved from reference TRBV5-1 and TRBJ2-1, is KAGVTQTPRYLIKTRGQQVTLSCSPISGHRSVSWYQQTPGQGLQFLFEYFSETQRNKGNFPGRFSGRQFSNSRSEMNVSTLELGDSALYLCASSPGGEENEQFFGPGTRLTVL.

The chain has TRBV28 and TRBJ1-5; the match to TRBD1 covers 7 bases. The germline gives CDR1 MDHEN, CDR2 SYDVKM. After removal of 6 bases from V and 6 bases from J, the junction contained 5 bases not matched to a gene. The CDR3 loop spans 13 amino acids. CDR3 amino acids: CASSTGAGQPQHF. The DNA of the CDR3 is TGTGCCAGCAGCACAGGGGCAGGTCAGCCCCAGCATTTT.

V is TRBV6-6 and J is TRBJ2-1; 9 bases fit TRBD2. V dropped 0 bases and J dropped 7; count of bases not matched to a gene: 4. CDR1 is MNHNY and CDR2 is SVGAGI in the germline V gene (reference sequence). The length of the CDR3 is 15 residues. The CDR3 loop reads CASSYSAGGRNEQFF. As DNA, the CDR3 is TGTGCCAGCAGTTACTCGGCGGGGGGGAGGAATGAGCAGTTCTTC.

This chain uses TRBV7-2 with TRBJ1-1; D unclear. The CDR3 spans 15 residues. Germline CDR1 reads SGHTA; CDR2 reads FQGNSA. The V end was cut by 2 bases, the J end by 5 bases, with 15 bases between. CDR3 nucleotides: TGTGCCAGCAGCTTATCAAGGCCTCCAGGAACTGAAGCTTTCTTT. It yields the protein CASSLSRPPGTEAFF.

This chain connects TRBV24-1 to TRBJ1-1; D perhaps matches TRBD1 (6 bases). V was shortened by 7 bases and J by 5 bases, with 16 bases between the two germline ends. The CDR3 is made up of 14 amino acids. Germline V gene lookup returns CDR1 KGHDR and CDR2 SFDVKD. The DNA for the CDR3 is TGTGCCACCAGCGGGGGGGCGCTGGTTACTGAAGCTTTCTTT. It encodes CATSGGALVTEAFF.

The chain carries TRBV7-8 and TRBJ2-4; no reliable D call. Germline V gene data show CDR1 as SGHVS and CDR2 as FQNEAQ. V lost 1 base and J lost 5, with 12 bases in between. CDR3 length equals 15 residues. The CDR3 here is CASSLDFGEQNIQYF. The CDR3 region has the DNA TGTGCCAGCAGCTTAGATTTCGGAGAACAAAACATTCAGTACTTC.